These T cell receptor beta chains were read from a single sample in a study of cytotoxic CD8 clonotypes in ibrutinib-treated CLL. The protocol was immunoSEQ multiplex PCR, while the TCRdb copy is restricted to in-frame clones and leaves out a portion. The profile shows 300,000 or so clones, 67% of them singletons. The sequences come from PBMCs, collected after 36 months of ibrutinib treatment. The receptor source for this set is a human donor with chronic lymphocytic leukemia. Both conserved end residues are part of each CDR3. Fields, in order: V gene, D gene, J gene, clone size, CDR3 protein, CDR3 DNA. D genes are given only for firm matches. A row's size may be missing; if present it is once, few, many or a size class.

V gene: TRBV9
D gene: TRBD2
J gene: TRBJ2-7
clone size: NA
CDR3 protein: CASSVNPGLVSYEQYF
CDR3 DNA: TGTGCCAGCAGCGTCAACCCGGGACTAGTCTCCTACGAGCAGTACTTC

V gene: TRBV7-2
D gene: TRBD1
J gene: TRBJ1-1
clone size: NA
CDR3 protein: CASSSGQPNTEAFF
CDR3 DNA: TGTGCCAGCAGCTCGGGACAGCCGAACACTGAAGCTTTCTTT

V gene: TRBV19
D gene: TRBD2
J gene: TRBJ2-7
clone size: NA
CDR3 protein: CASRTSGSYEQYF
CDR3 DNA: TGTGCCAGTAGGACTAGCGGGAGTTACGAGCAGTACTTC

V gene: TRBV13
D gene: TRBD1
J gene: TRBJ2-7
clone size: NA
CDR3 protein: CASSPAGTGGRRQYF
CDR3 DNA: TGTGCCAGCAGCCCAGCCGGGACAGGGGGCAGGCGGCAGTACTTC

V gene: TRBV7-2
D gene: NA
J gene: TRBJ2-7
clone size: NA
CDR3 protein: CASSLAPGANPYEQYF
CDR3 DNA: TGTGCCAGCAGCTTAGCGCCGGGAGCCAACCCCTACGAGCAGTACTTC

V gene: TRBV5-1
D gene: TRBD2
J gene: TRBJ2-3
clone size: NA
CDR3 protein: CASSPGPLAGLADTQYF
CDR3 DNA: TGCGCCAGCAGCCCGGGACCACTAGCGGGGCTAGCAGATACGCAGTATTTT

V gene: TRBV7-2
D gene: NA
J gene: TRBJ1-1
clone size: NA
CDR3 protein: CASSLQGSLNTEAFF
CDR3 DNA: TGTGCCAGCAGCCTCCAGGGATCTCTGAACACTGAAGCTTTCTTT

V gene: TRBV27
D gene: NA
J gene: TRBJ1-6
clone size: NA
CDR3 protein: CASSSLTVRNSPLHF
CDR3 DNA: TGTGCCAGCAGCTCCTTGACAGTCCGTAATTCACCCCTCCACTTT

V gene: TRBV9
D gene: NA
J gene: TRBJ1-1
clone size: NA
CDR3 protein: CASSDLGLNTEAFF
CDR3 DNA: TGTGCCAGCAGCGACCTAGGGTTGAACACTGAAGCTTTCTTT

V gene: TRBV13
D gene: TRBD2
J gene: TRBJ2-5
clone size: NA
CDR3 protein: CASSRTSEETQYF
CDR3 DNA: TGTGCCAGCAGCCGGACTAGCGAGGAGACCCAGTACTTC

V gene: TRBV19
D gene: TRBD2
J gene: TRBJ2-7
clone size: NA
CDR3 protein: CASSTGLAGAYEQYF
CDR3 DNA: TGTGCCAGTAGTACCGGACTAGCGGGAGCCTACGAGCAGTACTTC

V gene: TRBV9
D gene: NA
J gene: TRBJ2-7
clone size: once
CDR3 protein: CASSVVGGPYEQYF
CDR3 DNA: TGTGCCAGCAGCGTAGTGGGAGGCCCCTACGAGCAGTACTTC

V gene: TRBV19
D gene: NA
J gene: TRBJ2-7
clone size: NA
CDR3 protein: CASSGGTEQYF
CDR3 DNA: TGTGCCAGTAGTGGAGGGACAGAGCAGTACTTC

V gene: TRBV9
D gene: NA
J gene: TRBJ2-7
clone size: NA
CDR3 protein: CASSVGPGQIYEQYF
CDR3 DNA: TGTGCCAGCAGCGTAGGACCAGGGCAGATCTACGAGCAGTACTTC

V gene: TRBV7-8
D gene: TRBD2
J gene: TRBJ2-2
clone size: NA
CDR3 protein: CASSLSFSGKWGELFF
CDR3 DNA: TGTGCCAGCAGCTTGAGTTTTAGCGGGAAGTGGGGGGAGCTGTTTTTT